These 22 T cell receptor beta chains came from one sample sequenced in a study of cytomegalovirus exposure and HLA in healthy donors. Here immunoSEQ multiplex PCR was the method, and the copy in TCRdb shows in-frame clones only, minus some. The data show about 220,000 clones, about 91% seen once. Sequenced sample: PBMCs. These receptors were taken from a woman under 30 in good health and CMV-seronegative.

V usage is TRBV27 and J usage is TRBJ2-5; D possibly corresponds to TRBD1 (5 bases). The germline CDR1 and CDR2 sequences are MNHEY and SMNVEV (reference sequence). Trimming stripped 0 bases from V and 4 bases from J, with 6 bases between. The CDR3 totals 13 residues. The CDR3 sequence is CASSLSQGETQYF. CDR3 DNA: TGTGCCAGCAGTTTATCGCAGGGAGAGACCCAGTACTTC.

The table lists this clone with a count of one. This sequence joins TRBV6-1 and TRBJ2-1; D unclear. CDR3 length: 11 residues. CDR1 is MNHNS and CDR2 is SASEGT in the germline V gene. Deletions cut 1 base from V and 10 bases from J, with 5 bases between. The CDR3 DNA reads TGTGCCAGCAGTGAAGTAATCGAGCAGTTCTTC. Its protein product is CASSEVIEQFF.

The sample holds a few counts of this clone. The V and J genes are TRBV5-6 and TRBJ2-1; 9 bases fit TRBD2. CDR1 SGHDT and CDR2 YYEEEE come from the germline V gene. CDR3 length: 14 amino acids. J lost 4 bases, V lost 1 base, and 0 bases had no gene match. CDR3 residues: CASSLLAGYNEQFF. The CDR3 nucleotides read TGTGCCAGCAGCTTGCTAGCGGGATACAATGAGCAGTTCTTC.

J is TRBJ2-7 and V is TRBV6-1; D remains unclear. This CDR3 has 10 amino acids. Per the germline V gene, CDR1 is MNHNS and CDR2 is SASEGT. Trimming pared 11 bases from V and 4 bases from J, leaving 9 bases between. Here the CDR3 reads CAARKYEQYF. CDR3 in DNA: TGTGCCGCCAGGAAGTACGAGCAGTACTTC.

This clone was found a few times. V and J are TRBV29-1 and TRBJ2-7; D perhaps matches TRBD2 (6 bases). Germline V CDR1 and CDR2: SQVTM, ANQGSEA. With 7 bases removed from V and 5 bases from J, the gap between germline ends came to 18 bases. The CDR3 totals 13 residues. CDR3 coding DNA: TGCAGCGCCGCCGGAGGGCTAGCTCACGAGCAGTACTTC. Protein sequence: CSAAGGLAHEQYF.

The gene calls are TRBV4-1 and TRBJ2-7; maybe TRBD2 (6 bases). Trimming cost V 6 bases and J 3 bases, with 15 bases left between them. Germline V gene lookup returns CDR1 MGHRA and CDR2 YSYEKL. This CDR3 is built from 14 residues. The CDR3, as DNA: TGCGCCAGCAGACCCCGGACGGGAGACTACGAGCAGTACTTC. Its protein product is CASRPRTGDYEQYF.

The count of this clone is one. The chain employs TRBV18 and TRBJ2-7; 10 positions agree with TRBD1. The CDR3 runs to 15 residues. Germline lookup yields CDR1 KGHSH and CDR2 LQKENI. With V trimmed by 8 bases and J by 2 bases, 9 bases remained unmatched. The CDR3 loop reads CASGPGTGDTYEQYF. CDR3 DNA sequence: TGTGCCAGCGGACCCGGGACAGGGGACACCTACGAGCAGTACTTC.

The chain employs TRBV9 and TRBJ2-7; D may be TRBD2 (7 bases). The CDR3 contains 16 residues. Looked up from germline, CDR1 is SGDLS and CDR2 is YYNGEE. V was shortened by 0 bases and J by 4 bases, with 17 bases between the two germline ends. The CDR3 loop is CASSVEVGGGIYEQYF. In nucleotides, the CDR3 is TGTGCCAGCAGCGTAGAGGTAGGGGGGGGAATTTACGAGCAGTACTTC.

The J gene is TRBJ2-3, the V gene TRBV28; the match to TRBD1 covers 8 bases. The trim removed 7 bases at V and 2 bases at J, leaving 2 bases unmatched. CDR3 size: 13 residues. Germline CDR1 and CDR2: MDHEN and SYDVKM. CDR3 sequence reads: CASTDRVTDTQYF. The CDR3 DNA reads TGTGCCAGCACGGACAGGGTCACAGATACGCAGTATTTT. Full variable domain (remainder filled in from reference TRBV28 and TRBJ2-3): DVKVTQSSRYLVKRTGEKVFLECVQDMDHENMFWYRQDPGLGLRLIYFSYDVKMKEKGDIPEGYSVSREKKERFSLILESASTNQTSMYLCASTDRVTDTQYFGPGTRLTVL.

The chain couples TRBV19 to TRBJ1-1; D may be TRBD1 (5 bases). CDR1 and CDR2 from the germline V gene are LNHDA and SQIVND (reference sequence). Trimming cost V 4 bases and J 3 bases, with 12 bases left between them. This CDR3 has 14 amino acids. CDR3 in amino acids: CASSRIWGDTEAFF. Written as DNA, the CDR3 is TGTGCCAGTAGTAGAATTTGGGGGGACACTGAAGCTTTCTTT.

CDR3 region: CSVEVSGSDEQYF. CDR3 nucleotide sequence: TGCAGCGTTGAAGTTAGCGGGTCCGACGAGCAGTACTTC. The gene calls are TRBV29-1 and TRBJ2-7; 7 nucleotides align to TRBD2. CDR3 length equals 13 residues. J was trimmed by 5 bases and V by 1 base; bases with no gene match: 5. Germline CDR1 is SQVTM and CDR2 is ANQGSEA.

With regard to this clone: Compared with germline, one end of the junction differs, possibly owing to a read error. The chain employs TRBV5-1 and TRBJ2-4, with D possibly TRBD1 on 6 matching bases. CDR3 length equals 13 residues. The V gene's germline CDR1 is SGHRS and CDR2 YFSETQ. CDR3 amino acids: CASSPWGQNFQYF. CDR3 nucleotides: TGCGCCAGCAGTCCGTGGGGACAAAACTTTCAGTACTTC.

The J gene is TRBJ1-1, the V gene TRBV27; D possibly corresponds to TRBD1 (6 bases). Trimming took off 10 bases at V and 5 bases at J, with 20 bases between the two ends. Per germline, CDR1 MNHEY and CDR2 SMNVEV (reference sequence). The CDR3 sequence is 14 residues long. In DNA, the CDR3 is TGTGCCACCCACCCCCACAGGGAAGGGACTGAAGCTTTCTTT. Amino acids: CATHPHREGTEAFF.

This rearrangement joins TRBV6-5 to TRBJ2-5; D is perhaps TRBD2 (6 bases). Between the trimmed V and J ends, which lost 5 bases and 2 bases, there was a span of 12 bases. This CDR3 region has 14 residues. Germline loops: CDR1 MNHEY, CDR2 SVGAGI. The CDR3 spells CASSPFGGQETQYF. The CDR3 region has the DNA TGTGCCAGCAGTCCTTTCGGAGGGCAAGAGACCCAGTACTTC.

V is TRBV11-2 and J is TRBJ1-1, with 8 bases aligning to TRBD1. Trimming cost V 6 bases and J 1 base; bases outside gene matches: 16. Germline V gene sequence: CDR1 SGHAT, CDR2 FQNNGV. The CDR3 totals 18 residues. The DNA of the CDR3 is TGTGCCAGCAGGATACTGACAGGGGCCACCCCAGAGAACACTGAAGCTTTCTTT. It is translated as CASRILTGATPENTEAFF.

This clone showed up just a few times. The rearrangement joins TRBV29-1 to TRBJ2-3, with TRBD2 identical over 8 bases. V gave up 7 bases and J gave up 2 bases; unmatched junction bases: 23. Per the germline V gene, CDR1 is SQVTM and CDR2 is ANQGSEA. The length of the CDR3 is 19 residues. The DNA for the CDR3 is TGCAGCGCCGAAATCCGGGAAATTATAGCGGGATTGGTCACAGATACGCAGTATTTT. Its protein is CSAEIREIIAGLVTDTQYF.

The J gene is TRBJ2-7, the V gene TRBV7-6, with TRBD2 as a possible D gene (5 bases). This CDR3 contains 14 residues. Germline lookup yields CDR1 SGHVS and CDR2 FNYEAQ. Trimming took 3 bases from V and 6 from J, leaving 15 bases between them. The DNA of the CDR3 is TGTGCCAGCAGCTTTGGGGAGCAGGCGGGCGAGCAGTACTTC. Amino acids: CASSFGEQAGEQYF.

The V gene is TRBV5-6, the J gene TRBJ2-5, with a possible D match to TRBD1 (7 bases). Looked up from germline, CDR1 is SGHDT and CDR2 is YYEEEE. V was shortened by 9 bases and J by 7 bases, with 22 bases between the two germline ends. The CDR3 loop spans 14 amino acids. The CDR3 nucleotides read TGTGCCACCGAGCGACAGGGCCGCGGGGCGACCCAGTACTTC. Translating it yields CATERQGRGATQYF.

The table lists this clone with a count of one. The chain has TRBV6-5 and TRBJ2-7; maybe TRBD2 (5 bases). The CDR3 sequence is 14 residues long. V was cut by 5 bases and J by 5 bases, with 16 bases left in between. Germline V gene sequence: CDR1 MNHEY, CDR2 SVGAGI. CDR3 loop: CASSGDPERDEQYF. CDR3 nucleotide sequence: TGTGCCAGCAGTGGTGACCCGGAGAGGGACGAGCAGTACTTC.

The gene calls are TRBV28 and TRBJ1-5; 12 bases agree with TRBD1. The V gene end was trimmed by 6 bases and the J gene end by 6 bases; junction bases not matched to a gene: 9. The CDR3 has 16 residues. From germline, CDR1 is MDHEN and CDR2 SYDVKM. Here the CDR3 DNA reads TGTGCCAGCAGACCTAGGGGACAGGGGGCTACTCAGCCCCAGCATTTT. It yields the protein CASRPRGQGATQPQHF.

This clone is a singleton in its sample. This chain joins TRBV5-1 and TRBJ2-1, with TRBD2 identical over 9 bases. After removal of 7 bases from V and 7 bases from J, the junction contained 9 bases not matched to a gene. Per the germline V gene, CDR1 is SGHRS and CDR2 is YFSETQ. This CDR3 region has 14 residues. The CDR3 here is CASESGTSLNEQFF. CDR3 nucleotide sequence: TGCGCCAGCGAGTCCGGGACTAGCCTAAATGAGCAGTTCTTC.

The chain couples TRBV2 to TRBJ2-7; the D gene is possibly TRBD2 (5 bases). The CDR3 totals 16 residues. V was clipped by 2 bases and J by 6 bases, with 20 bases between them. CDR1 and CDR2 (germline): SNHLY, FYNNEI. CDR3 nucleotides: TGTGCCAGCAGTGAATCGCTAGCCCCCTCTCCCGGCGAGCAGTACTTC. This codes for CASSESLAPSPGEQYF.